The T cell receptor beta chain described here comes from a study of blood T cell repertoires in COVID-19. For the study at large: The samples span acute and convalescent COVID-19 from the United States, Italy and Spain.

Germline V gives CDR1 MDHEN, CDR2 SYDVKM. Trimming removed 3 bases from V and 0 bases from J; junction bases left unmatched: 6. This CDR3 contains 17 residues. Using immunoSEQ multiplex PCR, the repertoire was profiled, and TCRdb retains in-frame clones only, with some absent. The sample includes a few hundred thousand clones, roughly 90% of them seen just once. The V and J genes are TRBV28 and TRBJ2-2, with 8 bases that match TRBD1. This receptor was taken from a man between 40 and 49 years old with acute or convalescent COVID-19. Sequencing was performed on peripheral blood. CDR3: CASSFTGGTTNTGELFF. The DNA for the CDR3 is TGTGCCAGCAGTTTTACAGGGGGTACCACGAACACCGGGGAGCTGTTTTTT.